Listed here are 9 T cell receptor beta chains from one sample, sequenced in a study of blood T cell repertoires in COVID-19. Repertoires were generated with immunoSEQ multiplex PCR, while TCRdb's copy carries only in-frame clones and drops some. The data show some 200,000 clones, 70% to 90% seen once. The specimen sequenced was peripheral blood. Source of these receptors: a middle-aged man who had recovered from COVID-19.

This chain connects TRBV24-1 to TRBJ2-1; D is perhaps TRBD1 (5 bases). This CDR3 comprises 16 residues. V was shortened by 7 bases and J by 6 bases, with 21 bases between the two germline ends. In germline, CDR1 is KGHDR, CDR2 SFDVKD. The CDR3: CATSSQGALVVNEQFF. The CDR3 DNA reads as TGTGCCACCAGCTCTCAGGGTGCCTTAGTCGTCAATGAGCAGTTCTTC.

The chain combines TRBV30 with TRBJ1-6; TRBD1 aligns across 7 bases. The V segment lost 4 bases and the J segment 10 bases; nucleotides outside the gene matches: 7. This CDR3 is built from 13 residues. Germline CDR1 and CDR2: GTSNPN and SVGIG (reference sequence). CDR3 region: CAWTGQAESPLHF. As DNA, the CDR3 is TGTGCCTGGACCGGACAGGCGGAGTCACCCCTCCACTTT.

The chain couples TRBV27 to TRBJ2-7; 8 bases fit TRBD1. Germline trimming cut 8 bases from V and 4 bases from J; bases unmatched to any gene: 10. From germline, CDR1 is MNHEY and CDR2 SMNVEV (reference sequence). CDR3 length equals 14 residues. This chain's CDR3 is CASGEWDRQYEQYF. CDR3 in DNA: TGTGCCAGCGGCGAATGGGACAGGCAATACGAGCAGTACTTC.

This chain uses TRBV18 with TRBJ2-2; the match to TRBD2 covers 7 bases. The CDR3 length is 16 residues. Germline V CDR1 and CDR2: KGHSH, LQKENI. V was clipped by 3 bases and J by 0 bases; unmatched bases: 4. The CDR3, as DNA: TGTGCCAGCTCACCGGCGGGGGACTCGAACACCGGGGAGCTGTTTTTT. Protein sequence: CASSPAGDSNTGELFF. Full variable domain (remainder filled in from reference TRBV18 and TRBJ2-2): NAGVMQNPRHLVRRRGQEARLRCSPMKGHSHVYWYRQLPEEGLKFMVYLQKENIIDESGMPKERFSAEFPKEGPSILRIQQVVRGDSAAYFCASSPAGDSNTGELFFGEGSRLTVL.

This rearrangement joins TRBV2 to TRBJ2-3; TRBD2 aligns across 7 bases. V shed 8 bases and J 9 bases; nucleotides not matched to a gene: 5. This CDR3 is built from 11 residues. Germline V gives CDR1 SNHLY, CDR2 FYNNEI. The CDR3 here is CASLREVTQYF. CDR3 coding DNA: TGTGCCAGCCTACGGGAGGTCACGCAGTATTTT.

As regards this clone: This CDR3 is also generated by other DNA sequences in the sample. V gene TRBV5-4 combines with J gene TRBJ2-7; a possible D gene is TRBD2 (6 bases). V was cut by 0 bases and J by 1 base, with 11 bases left in between. Germline CDR1 reads SGHNT; CDR2 reads YYREEE (reference sequence). The CDR3 has 15 amino acids. CDR3 nucleotides: TGTGCCAGCAGCTTGGGGGGAGGTCGGTCCTACGAGCAGTACTTC. It yields the protein CASSLGGGRSYEQYF.

The chain combines TRBV7-2 with TRBJ1-3; D is uncertain. Germline CDR1 is SGHTA and CDR2 is FQGNSA. The CDR3 is made up of 15 amino acids. Trimming removed 3 bases at V and 0 bases at J, with 9 bases between. CDR3 in amino acids: CASSFAPSSGNTIYF. The CDR3 DNA reads TGTGCCAGCAGCTTTGCCCCGAGCTCTGGAAACACCATATATTTT.

V is TRBV28 and J is TRBJ1-1; tentative D call: TRBD1 (5 bases). Germline V lookup: CDR1 MDHEN, CDR2 SYDVKM. The CDR3 spans 15 residues. With 2 bases removed from V and 0 bases from J, the gap between germline ends came to 10 bases. This chain's CDR3 is CASSLPGLMNTEAFF. In DNA, the CDR3 is TGTGCCAGCAGTTTACCAGGGCTCATGAACACTGAAGCTTTCTTT.

The chain is built from TRBV28 and TRBJ1-1, with 10 bases identical to TRBD1. Germline V lookup: CDR1 MDHEN, CDR2 SYDVKM. V was pared by 6 bases and J by 6 bases, with 10 bases of the junction left unmatched. The CDR3 runs to 15 residues. CDR3 region: CASREATGTGAEAFF. The CDR3, as DNA: TGTGCCAGCAGGGAGGCCACCGGGACAGGGGCTGAAGCTTTCTTT.